This T cell receptor (beta chain) was identified in a study of cytomegalovirus exposure and HLA in healthy donors. TCRdb keeps only in-frame clones here, not all; method: immunoSEQ multiplex PCR. The sample contains about 160,000 clones, over 85% of which appear only once. After removal of 4 bases from V and 2 bases from J, the junction contained 11 bases not matched to a gene. CDR1 is PRHDT and CDR2 is FYEKMQ in the germline V gene (reference sequence). CDR3 length: 18 residues. This TCR derives from a man younger than 30 in good health and CMV-seropositive. V and J are TRBV13 and TRBJ2-7; 13 positions agree with TRBD2. The sequencing input was PBMCs. Here the CDR3 reads CASSSSGTSGKVTYEQYF. The CDR3 nucleotides read TGTGCCAGCAGCTCATCCGGGACTAGCGGGAAGGTGACCTACGAGCAGTACTTC. The full variable domain, in which reference TRBV13 and TRBJ2-7 provide the parts outside the CDR3, is AAGVIQSPRHLIKEKRETATLKCYPIPRHDTVYWYQQGPGQDPQFLISFYEKMQSDKGSIPDRFSAQQFSDYHSELNMSSLELGDSALYFCASSSSGTSGKVTYEQYFGPGTRLTVT.